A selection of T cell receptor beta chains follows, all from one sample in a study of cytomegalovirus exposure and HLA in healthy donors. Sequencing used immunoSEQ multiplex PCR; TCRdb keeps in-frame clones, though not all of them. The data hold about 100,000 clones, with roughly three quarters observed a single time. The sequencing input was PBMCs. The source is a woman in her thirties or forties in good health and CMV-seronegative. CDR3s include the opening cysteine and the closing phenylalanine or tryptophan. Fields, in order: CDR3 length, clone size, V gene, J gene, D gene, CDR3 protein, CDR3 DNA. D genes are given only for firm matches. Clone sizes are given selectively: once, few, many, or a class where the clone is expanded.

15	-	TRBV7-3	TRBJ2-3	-	CASSLTIYSTDTQYF	TGTGCCAGCAGCTTAACAATCTATAGCACAGATACGCAGTATTTT
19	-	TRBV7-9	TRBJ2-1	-	CASSLMKGGRALAYNEQFF	TGTGCCAGCAGCTTGATGAAGGGGGGGCGCGCTCTCGCATACAATGAGCAGTTCTTC
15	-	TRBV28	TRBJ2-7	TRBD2	CASSLGGGEVYEQYF	TGTGCCAGCAGTTTAGGGGGGGGAGAAGTCTACGAGCAGTACTTC
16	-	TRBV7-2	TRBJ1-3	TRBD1	CASSPGQGGSGNTIYF	TGTGCCAGCAGCCCCGGACAGGGAGGGTCTGGAAACACCATATATTTT
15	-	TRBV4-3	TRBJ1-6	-	CASSQERQYDSPLHF	TGCGCCAGCAGCCAAGAGAGACAGTATGACTCACCCCTCCACTTT
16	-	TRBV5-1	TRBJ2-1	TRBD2	CASSLAWGRAYNEQFF	TGCGCCAGCAGCTTGGCCTGGGGGAGGGCCTACAATGAGCAGTTCTTC
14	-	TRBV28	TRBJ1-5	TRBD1	CASSSGGSNQPQHF	TGTGCCAGCAGTTCAGGGGGAAGCAATCAGCCCCAGCATTTT
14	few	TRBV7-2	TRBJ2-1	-	CAGALDRRNNEQFF	TGTGCCGGCGCCCTTGACAGGAGGAACAATGAGCAGTTCTTC
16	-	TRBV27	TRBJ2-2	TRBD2	CASIPRGLAGTGELFF	TGTGCCAGCATCCCCCGCGGACTAGCGGGAACCGGGGAGCTGTTTTTT
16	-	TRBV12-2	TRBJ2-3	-	CASRLISTSITDTQYF	TGTGCAAGTCGCTTAATATCGACTAGCATCACAGATACGCAGTATTTT
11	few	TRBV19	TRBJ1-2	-	CASSIQGGYTF	TGTGCCAGTAGTATACAGGGTGGCTACACCTTC
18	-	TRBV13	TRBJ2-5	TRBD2	CASSLGVGSGSWQETQYF	TGTGCCAGCAGCTTAGGGGTCGGTAGCGGGAGCTGGCAAGAGACCCAGTACTTC
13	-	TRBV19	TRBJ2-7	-	CASSQGRTYEQYF	TGTGCCAGTAGTCAGGGCAGAACCTACGAGCAGTACTTC
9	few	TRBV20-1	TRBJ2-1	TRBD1	CSAKTGQLF	TGCAGTGCGAAGACAGGGCAGCTCTTC
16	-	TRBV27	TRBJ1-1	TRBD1	CASSTIGQGANTEAFF	TGTGCCAGCAGTACGATTGGACAGGGGGCGAACACTGAAGCTTTCTTT
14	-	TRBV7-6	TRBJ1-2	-	CASSVGHSTYGYTF	TGTGCCAGCAGCGTGGGACACTCAACCTATGGCTACACCTTC
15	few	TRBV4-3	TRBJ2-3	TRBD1	CASSRGQGAGDTQYF	TGCGCCAGCAGCCGAGGACAGGGGGCGGGAGATACGCAGTATTTT